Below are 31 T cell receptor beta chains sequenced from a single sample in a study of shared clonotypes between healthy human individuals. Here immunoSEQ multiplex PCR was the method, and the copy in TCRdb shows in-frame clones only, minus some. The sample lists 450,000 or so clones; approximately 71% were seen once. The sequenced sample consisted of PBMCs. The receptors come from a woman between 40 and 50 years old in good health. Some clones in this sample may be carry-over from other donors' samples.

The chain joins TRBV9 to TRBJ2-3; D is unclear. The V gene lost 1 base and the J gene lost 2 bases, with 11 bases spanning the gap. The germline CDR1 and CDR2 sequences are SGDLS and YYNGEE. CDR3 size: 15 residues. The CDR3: CASSVLAGYTDTQYF. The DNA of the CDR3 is TGTGCCAGCAGCGTATTAGCCGGGTACACAGATACGCAGTATTTT. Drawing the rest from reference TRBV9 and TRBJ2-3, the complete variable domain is DSGVTQTPKHLITATGQRVTLRCSPRSGDLSVYWYQQSLDQGLQFLIQYYNGEERAKGNILERFSAQQFPDLHSELNLSSLELGDSALYFCASSVLAGYTDTQYFGPGTRLTVL.

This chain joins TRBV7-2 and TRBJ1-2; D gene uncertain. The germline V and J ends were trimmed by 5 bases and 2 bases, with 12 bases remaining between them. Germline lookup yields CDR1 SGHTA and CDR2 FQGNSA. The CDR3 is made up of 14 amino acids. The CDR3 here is CASSLETSNYGYTF. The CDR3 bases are TGTGCCAGCAGCCTTGAGACAAGCAACTATGGCTACACCTTC.

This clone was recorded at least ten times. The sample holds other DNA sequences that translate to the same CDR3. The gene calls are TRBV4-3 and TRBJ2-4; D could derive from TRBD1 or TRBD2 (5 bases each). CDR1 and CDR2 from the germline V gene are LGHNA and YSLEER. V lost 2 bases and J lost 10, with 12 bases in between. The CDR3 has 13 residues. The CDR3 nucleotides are TGCGCCAGCAGCCAAAACCGGGACCAAATTCAGTACTTC. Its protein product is CASSQNRDQIQYF.

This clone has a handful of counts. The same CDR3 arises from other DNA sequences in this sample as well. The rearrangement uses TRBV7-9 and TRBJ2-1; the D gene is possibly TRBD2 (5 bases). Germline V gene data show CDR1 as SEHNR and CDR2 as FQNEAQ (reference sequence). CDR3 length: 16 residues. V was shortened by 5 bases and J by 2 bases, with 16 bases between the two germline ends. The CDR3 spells CASSPRGGSAYNEQFF. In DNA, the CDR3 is TGTGCCAGCAGCCCCCGTGGTGGGAGCGCCTACAATGAGCAGTTCTTC.

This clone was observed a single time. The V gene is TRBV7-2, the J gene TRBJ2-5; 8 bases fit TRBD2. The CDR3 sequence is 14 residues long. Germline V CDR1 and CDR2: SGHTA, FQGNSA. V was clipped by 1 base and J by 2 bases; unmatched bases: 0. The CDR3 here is CASSLERGQETQYF. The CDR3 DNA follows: TGTGCCAGCAGCTTAGAGCGGGGGCAAGAGACCCAGTACTTC. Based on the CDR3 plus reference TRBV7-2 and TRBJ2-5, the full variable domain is GAGVSQSPSNKVTEKGKDVELRCDPISGHTALYWYRQSLGQGLEFLIYFQGNSAPDKSGLPSDRFSAERTGGSVSTLTIQRTQQEDSAVYLCASSLERGQETQYFGPGTRLLVL.

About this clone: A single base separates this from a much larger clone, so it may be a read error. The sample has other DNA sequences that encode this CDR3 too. The CDR3 protein is CASKLAGGSEAQYF. CDR3 sequence (DNA): TGCGCCAGCAAGCTAGCGGGAGGGTCTGAGGCCCAGTACTTC. V is TRBV10-2 and J is TRBJ2-5; the match to TRBD2 covers 12 bases. CDR3 length equals 14 residues. V trimming: 7 bases; J trimming: 9 bases; junction bases outside the gene matches: 9. Germline assignment: CDR1 WSHSY and CDR2 SAAADI.

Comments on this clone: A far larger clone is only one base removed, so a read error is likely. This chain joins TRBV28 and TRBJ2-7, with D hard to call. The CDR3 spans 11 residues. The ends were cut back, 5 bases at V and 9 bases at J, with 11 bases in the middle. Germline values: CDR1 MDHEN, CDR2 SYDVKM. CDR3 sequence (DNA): TGTGCCAGCAGTGGGCGAATCGGGCAGTACTTC. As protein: CASSGRIGQYF.

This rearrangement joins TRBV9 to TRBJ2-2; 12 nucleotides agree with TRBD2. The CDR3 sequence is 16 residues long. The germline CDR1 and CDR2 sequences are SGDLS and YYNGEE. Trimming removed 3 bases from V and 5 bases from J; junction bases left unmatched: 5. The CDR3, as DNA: TGTGCCAGCAGCGCCCTAGCGGGAGGGGCTACCGGGGAGCTGTTTTTT. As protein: CASSALAGGATGELFF.

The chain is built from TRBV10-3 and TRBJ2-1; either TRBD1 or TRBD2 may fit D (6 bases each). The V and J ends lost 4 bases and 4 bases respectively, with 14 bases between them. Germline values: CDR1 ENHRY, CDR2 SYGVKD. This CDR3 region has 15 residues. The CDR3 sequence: CAISVRRDTYNEQFF. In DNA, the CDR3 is TGTGCCATCAGTGTGCGGCGGGACACGTACAATGAGCAGTTCTTC.

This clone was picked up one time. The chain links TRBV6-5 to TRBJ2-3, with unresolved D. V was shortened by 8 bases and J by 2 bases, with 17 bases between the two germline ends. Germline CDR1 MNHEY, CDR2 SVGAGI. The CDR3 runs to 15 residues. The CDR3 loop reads CASRRLASLTDTQYF. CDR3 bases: TGTGCCAGCCGCCGGTTGGCCAGCCTCACAGATACGCAGTATTTT.

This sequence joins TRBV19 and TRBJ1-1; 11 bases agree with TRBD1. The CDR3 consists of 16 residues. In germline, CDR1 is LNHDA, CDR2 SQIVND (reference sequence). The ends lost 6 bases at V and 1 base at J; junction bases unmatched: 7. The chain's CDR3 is CASSRGTGGGNTEAFF. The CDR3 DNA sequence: TGTGCCAGTAGCAGAGGGACAGGGGGTGGGAACACTGAAGCTTTCTTT.

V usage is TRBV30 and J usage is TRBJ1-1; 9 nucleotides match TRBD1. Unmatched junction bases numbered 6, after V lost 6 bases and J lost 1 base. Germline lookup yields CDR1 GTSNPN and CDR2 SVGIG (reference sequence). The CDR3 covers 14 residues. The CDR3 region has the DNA TGTGCCTGCCCGGGACAGGGTAGGAACACTGAAGCTTTCTTT. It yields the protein CACPGQGRNTEAFF.

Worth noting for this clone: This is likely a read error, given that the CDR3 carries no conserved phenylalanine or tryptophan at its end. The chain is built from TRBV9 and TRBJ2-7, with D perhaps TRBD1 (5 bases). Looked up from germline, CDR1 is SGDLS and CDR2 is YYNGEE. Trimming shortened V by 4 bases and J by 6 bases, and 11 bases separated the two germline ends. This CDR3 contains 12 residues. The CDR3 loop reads CASSPGGAEQYS. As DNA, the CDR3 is TGTGCCAGCAGCCCTGGTGGGGCCGAGCAGTACTCC.

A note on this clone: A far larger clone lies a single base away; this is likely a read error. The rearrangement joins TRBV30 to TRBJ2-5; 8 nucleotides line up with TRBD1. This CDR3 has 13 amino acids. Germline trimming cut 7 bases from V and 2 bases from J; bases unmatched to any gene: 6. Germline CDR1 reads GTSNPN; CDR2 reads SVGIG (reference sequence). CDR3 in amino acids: CALMGQEQETQYF. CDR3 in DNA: TGTGCCTTGATGGGACAGGAGCAAGAGACCCAGTACTTC.

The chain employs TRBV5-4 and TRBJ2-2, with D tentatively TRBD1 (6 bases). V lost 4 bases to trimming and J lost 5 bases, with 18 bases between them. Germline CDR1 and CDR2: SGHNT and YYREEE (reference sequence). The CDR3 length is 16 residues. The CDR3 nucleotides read TGTGCCAGCAGCCTCCTCCCGGGGCAGGGGACCGGGGAGCTGTTTTTT. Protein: CASSLLPGQGTGELFF.

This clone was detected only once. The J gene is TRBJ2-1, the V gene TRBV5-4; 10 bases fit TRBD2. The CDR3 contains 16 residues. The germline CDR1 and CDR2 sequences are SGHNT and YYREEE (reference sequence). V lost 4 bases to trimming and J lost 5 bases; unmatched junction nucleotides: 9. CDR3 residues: CASSRELAGMNNEQFF. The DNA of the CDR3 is TGTGCCAGCAGCAGGGAACTAGCGGGGATGAACAATGAGCAGTTCTTC. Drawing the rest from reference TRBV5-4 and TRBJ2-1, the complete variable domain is ETGVTQSPTHLIKTRGQQVTLRCSSQSGHNTVSWYQQALGQGPQFIFQYYREEENGRGNFPPRFSGLQFPNYSSELNVNALELDDSALYLCASSRELAGMNNEQFFGPGTRLTVL.

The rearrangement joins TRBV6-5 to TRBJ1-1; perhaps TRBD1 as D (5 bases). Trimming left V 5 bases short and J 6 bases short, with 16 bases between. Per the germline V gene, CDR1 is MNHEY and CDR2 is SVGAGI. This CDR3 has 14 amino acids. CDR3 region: CASSQGLGAPEAFF. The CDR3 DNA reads TGTGCCAGCAGTCAGGGATTGGGTGCGCCTGAAGCTTTCTTT.

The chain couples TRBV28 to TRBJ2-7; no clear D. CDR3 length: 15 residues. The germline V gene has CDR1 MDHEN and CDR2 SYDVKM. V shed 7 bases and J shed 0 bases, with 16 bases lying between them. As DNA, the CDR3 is TGTGCCAGCACCCTGTCTGGGGATCTCTCCTACGAGCAGTACTTC. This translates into CASTLSGDLSYEQYF.

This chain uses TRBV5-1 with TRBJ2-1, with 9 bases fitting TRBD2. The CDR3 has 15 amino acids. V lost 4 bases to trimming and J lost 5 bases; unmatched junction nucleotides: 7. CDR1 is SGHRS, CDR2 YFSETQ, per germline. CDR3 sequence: CASSDPGLADNEQFF. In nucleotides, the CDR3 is TGCGCCAGCAGCGATCCGGGACTAGCTGACAATGAGCAGTTCTTC.

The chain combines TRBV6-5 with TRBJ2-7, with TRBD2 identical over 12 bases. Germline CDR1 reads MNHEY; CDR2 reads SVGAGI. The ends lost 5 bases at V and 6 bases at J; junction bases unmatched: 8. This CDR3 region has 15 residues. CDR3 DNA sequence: TGTGCCAGCAGTCGAACACTAGCGGGAGGTGGCGAGCAGTACTTC. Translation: CASSRTLAGGGEQYF.

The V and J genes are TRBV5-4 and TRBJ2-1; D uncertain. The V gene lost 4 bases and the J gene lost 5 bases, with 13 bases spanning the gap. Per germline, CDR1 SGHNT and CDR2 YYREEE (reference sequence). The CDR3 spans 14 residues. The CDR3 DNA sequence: TGTGCCAGCAGCAATGGTTTCGGAAACAATGAGCAGTTCTTC. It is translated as CASSNGFGNNEQFF.

CDR3 loop: CASSSPPGGPNTGELFF. Here the CDR3 DNA reads TGTGCCAGCAGCTCCCCGCCGGGGGGCCCGAACACCGGGGAGCTGTTTTTT. This rearrangement joins TRBV7-2 to TRBJ2-2; maybe TRBD2 (7 bases). The CDR3 sequence is 17 residues long. CDR1 is SGHTA and CDR2 is FQGNSA in the germline V gene. The ends were cut back, 4 bases at V and 0 bases at J, with 15 bases in the middle.

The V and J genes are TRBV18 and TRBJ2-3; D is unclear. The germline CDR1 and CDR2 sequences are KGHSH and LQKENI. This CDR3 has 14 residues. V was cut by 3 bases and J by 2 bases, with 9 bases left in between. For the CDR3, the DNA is TGTGCCAGCTCACCGGGATGGGCCACAGATACGCAGTATTTT. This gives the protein CASSPGWATDTQYF.

CDR3 loop: CASSPTSGGHVEQYF. The CDR3 bases are TGTGCCAGCAGTCCAACTAGCGGGGGGCATGTGGAGCAGTACTTC. The chain links TRBV28 to TRBJ2-7; 12 bases line up with TRBD2. The J segment lost 7 bases and the V segment lost 5 bases, leaving 9 bases of the junction unmatched. The germline V gene has CDR1 MDHEN and CDR2 SYDVKM. This CDR3 is 15 amino acids long.

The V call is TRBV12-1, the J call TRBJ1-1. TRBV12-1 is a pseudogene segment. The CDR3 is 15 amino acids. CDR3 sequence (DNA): TGTGCCAGCAGCTACCGGGGACCGATGAACACTGAAGCTTTCTTT. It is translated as CASSYRGPMNTEAFF.

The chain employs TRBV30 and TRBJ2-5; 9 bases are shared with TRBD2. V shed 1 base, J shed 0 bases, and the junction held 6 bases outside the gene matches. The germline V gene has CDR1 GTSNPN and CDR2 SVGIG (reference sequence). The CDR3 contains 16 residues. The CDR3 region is CAWSAGGRGYQETQYF. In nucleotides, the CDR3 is TGTGCCTGGAGTGCCGGCGGGAGGGGGTACCAAGAGACCCAGTACTTC.

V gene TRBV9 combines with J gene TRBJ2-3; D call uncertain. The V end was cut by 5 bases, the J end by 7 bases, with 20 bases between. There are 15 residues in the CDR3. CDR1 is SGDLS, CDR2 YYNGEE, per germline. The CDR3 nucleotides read TGTGCCAGCAGTACCTCGGTGGGGTTCACGAATACGCAGTATTTT. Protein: CASSTSVGFTNTQYF.

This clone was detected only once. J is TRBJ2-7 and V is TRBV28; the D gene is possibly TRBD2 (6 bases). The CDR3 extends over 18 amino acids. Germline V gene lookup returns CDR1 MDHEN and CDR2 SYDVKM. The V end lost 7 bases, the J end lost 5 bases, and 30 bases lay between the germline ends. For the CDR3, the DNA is TGTGCCAGCATATTATCCCCAAGCCCCCGGGAGAAGAAGCACGAGCAGTACTTC. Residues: CASILSPSPREKKHEQYF.

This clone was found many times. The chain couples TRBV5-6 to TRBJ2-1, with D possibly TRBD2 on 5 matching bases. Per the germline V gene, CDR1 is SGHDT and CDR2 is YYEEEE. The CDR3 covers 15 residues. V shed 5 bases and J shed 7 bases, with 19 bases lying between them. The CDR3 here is CASSYGIERRNEQFF. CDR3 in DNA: TGTGCCAGCAGTTATGGCATCGAGCGGCGGAATGAGCAGTTCTTC.

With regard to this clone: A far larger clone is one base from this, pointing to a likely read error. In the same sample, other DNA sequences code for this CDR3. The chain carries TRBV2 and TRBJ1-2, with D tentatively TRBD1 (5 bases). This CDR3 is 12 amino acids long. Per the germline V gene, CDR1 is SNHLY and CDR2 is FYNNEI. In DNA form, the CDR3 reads TGCGCCAGCAGTGAAGGAGGGGTCGGCTACACCTTC. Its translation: CASSEGGVGYTF.

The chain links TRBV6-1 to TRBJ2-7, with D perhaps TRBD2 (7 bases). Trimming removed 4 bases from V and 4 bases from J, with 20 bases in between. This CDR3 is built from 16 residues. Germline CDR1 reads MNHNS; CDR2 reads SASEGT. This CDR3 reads CASSGDQGRARYEQYF. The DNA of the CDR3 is TGTGCCAGCAGTGGCGATCAGGGGAGGGCCAGGTACGAGCAGTACTTC.